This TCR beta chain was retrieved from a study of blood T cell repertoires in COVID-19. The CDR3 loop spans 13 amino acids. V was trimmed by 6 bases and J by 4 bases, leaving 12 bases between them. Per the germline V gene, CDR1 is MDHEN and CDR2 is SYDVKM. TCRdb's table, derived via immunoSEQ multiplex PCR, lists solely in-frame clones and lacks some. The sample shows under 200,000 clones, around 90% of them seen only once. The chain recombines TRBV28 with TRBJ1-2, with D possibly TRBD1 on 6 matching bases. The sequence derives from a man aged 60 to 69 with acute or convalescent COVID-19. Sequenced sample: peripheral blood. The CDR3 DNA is TGTGCCAGCAGCCAGGGGTTTTTCTATGGCTACACCTTC. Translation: CASSQGFFYGYTF.